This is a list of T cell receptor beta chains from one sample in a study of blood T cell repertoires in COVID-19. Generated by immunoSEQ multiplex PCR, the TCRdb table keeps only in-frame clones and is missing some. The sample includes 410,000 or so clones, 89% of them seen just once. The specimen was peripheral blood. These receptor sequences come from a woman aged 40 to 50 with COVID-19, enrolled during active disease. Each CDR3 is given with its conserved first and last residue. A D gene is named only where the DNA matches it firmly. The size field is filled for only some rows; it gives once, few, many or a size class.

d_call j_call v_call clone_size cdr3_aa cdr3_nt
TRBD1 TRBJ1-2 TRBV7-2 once CASSSGQGRRYTF TGTGCCAGCAGCTCGGGACAGGGGAGACGCTACACCTTC
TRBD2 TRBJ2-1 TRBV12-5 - CASALAGFGDEQFF TGTGCTAGTGCCCTAGCGGGGTTCGGGGATGAGCAGTTCTTC
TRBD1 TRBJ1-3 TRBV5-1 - CASSSGQGSTGNTIYF TGCGCCAGCAGCTCAGGACAGGGGTCGACTGGAAACACCATATATTTT
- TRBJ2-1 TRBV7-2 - CASSLSGGPSYNEQFF TGTGCCAGCAGCTTGTCGGGGGGCCCGTCCTACAATGAGCAGTTCTTC
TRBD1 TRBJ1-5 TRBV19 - CASRSGTGNSNQPQHF TGTGCCAGTCGGTCGGGGACAGGGAATAGCAATCAGCCCCAGCATTTT
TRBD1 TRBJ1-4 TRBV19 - CASSIRTGSATNEKLFF TGTGCCAGTAGTATACGGACAGGGTCTGCAACTAATGAAAAACTGTTTTTT
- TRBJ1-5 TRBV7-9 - CASSLVFGPGTPNQPQHF TGTGCCAGCAGTCTAGTTTTTGGGCCCGGGACACCTAATCAGCCCCAGCATTTT
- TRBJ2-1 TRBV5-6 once CASSLLAGNEQFF TGTGCCAGCAGCTTACTGGCGGGTAACGAGCAGTTCTTC
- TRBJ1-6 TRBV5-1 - CASSRSGAYNSPLHF TGCGCCAGCAGCCGCTCGGGGGCCTATAATTCACCCCTCCACTTT
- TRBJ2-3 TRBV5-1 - CASSSNGADTQYF TGCGCCAGCAGCTCTAACGGGGCAGATACGCAGTATTTT
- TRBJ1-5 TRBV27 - CASSLYPPPGLDQPQHF TGTGCCAGCAGTTTATACCCTCCCCCGGGTCTGGATCAGCCCCAGCATTTT
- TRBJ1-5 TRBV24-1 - CATSDLYLTESDFCNQPQHF TGTGCCACCAGTGATTTATACTTGACAGAATCAGACTTTTGTAATCAGCCCCAGCATTTT
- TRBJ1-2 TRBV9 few CASSVEEGDYGYTF TGTGCCAGCAGCGTAGAGGAAGGGGACTATGGCTACACCTTC
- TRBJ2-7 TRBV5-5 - CASSPSIGLEQYF TGTGCCAGCAGCCCCTCAATCGGACTTGAGCAGTACTTC
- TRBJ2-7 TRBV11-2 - CASSLAPGAYEQYF TGTGCCAGCAGCTTAGCTCCGGGGGCCTACGAGCAGTACTTC
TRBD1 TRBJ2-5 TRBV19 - CASSRQGLETQYF TGTGCCAGTAGTCGACAGGGTCTGGAGACCCAGTACTTC
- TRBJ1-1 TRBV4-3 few CASSQDPGHRNEAFF TGCGCCAGCAGCCAAGACCCAGGGCATAGGAATGAAGCTTTCTTT
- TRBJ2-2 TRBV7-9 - CASSSRQNTGELFF TGTGCCAGCAGCTCCAGACAGAACACCGGGGAGCTGTTTTTT
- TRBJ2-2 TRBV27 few CASTSRGVLPGELFF TGTGCCAGCACTTCTCGGGGTGTGTTACCCGGGGAGCTGTTTTTT
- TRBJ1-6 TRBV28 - CASSFGGRSSPLHF TGTGCCAGCAGTTTTGGAGGACGGAGTTCACCCCTCCACTTT
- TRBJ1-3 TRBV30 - CAWGPTGNTIYF TGTGCCTGGGGGCCTACTGGAAACACCATATATTTT
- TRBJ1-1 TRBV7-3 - CASSPTGYTEAFF TGTGCCAGCAGTCCTACAGGGTACACTGAAGCTTTCTTT
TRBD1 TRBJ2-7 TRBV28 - CASSLGPGQGLYEQYF TGTGCCAGCAGCTTGGGGCCGGGACAGGGTTTATACGAGCAGTACTTC
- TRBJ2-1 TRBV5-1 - CASSPVEGPDNEQFF TGCGCCAGCAGCCCCGTGGAGGGGCCGGACAATGAGCAGTTCTTC
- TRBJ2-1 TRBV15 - CATSRVGRILSHEQFF TGTGCCACCAGCAGAGTTGGGAGGATTCTTTCCCATGAGCAGTTCTTC
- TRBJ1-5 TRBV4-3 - CASSQVQGDQPQHF TGCGCCAGCAGCCAAGTACAGGGCGATCAGCCCCAGCATTTT
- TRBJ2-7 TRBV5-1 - CASSLAQGPNEQYF TGCGCCAGCAGCTTGGCCCAGGGTCCCAACGAGCAGTACTTC
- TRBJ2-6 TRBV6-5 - CASSYSRSGANVLTF TGTGCCAGCAGTTACTCACGGTCTGGGGCCAACGTCCTGACTTTC
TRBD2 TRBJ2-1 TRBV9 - CASSVASGGTSEQFF TGTGCCAGCAGCGTAGCTAGCGGGGGAACAAGTGAGCAGTTCTTC
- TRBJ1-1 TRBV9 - CASSVLPGGDTEAFF TGTGCCAGCAGCGTACTCCCTGGAGGGGACACTGAAGCTTTCTTT
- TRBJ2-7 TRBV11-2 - CASSPEVAPSYEQYF TGTGCCAGCAGCCCCGAGGTAGCCCCCTCCTACGAGCAGTACTTC
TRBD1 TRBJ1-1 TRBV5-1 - CASSFSGQAETEAFF TGCGCCAGCAGTTTTTCGGGACAGGCTGAAACTGAAGCTTTCTTT
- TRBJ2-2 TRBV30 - CACEEKNTGELFF TGTGCCTGCGAGGAAAAGAACACCGGGGAGCTGTTTTTT